The entry that follows covers one T cell receptor beta chain sequence. Authors' data handling: It was from reference gene primer amplification that nucleated cell counts were estimated. Data came from immunoSEQ multiplex PCR; TCRdb stores just in-frame clones and leaves some out. V, J and clone size are taken as reported in that table, and D and trimming were inferred from the DNA itself. This table has about 150,000 clones, roughly 84% appearing once. Germline V gives CDR1 MNHNY, CDR2 SVGAGI (reference sequence). This CDR3 has 15 residues. V lost 5 bases to trimming and J lost 4 bases; unmatched junction nucleotides: 10. This specimen belongs to a study of blood T cell repertoires in COVID-19. Overall study context: PBMCs, B-cell-depleted T cells, or T cells provided the cDNA or gDNA that made up the material.

The sample taken for sequencing was peripheral blood. V usage is TRBV6-6 and J usage is TRBJ1-2, with TRBD1 matching over 7 bases. The source is a man aged 50 or older with active or convalescent COVID-19. The CDR3: CASSNVDRVAYGYTF. In DNA, the CDR3 is TGTGCCAGCAGTAACGTAGACAGGGTTGCCTATGGCTACACCTTC.